The 27 T cell receptor beta chains below all came from one sample that was sequenced in a study of neurological immune-mediated disorders. TCRdb analysed the 5' RACE reads with MiXCR anew, one entry per CDR3 protein. The table records 50,000 or so distinct CDR3 sequences, more than 3.5% of them present only once. What was sequenced was PBMCs. All receptors come from a man aged 55 to 70 with multiple sclerosis.

This clonotype showed up many times. The chain joins TRBV28 to TRBJ2-7; TRBD1 agrees at 9 bases. The V gene end was trimmed by 2 bases and the J gene end by 7 bases; junction bases not matched to a gene: 6. The CDR3 is made up of 14 amino acids. CDR1 and CDR2 (germline): MDHEN, SYDVKM. The CDR3 protein is CASSLIQGAREQYF. Written as DNA, the CDR3 is TGTGCCAGCAGTTTAATACAGGGGGCAAGGGAGCAGTACTTC.

This clonotype was observed a few times. This rearrangement joins TRBV6-1 to TRBJ2-2; possibly TRBD1 for D (6 bases). V gave up 11 bases and J gave up 1 base, with 20 bases separating them. This CDR3 comprises 16 residues. The germline V gene encodes CDR1 MNHNS and CDR2 SASEGT. The CDR3 spells CAFQQSGVRNTGELFF. CDR3 nucleotides: TGTGCCTTCCAGCAGTCAGGGGTACGGAACACCGGGGAGCTGTTTTTT.

The table lists this clonotype with many counts. The J gene is TRBJ2-5, the V gene TRBV20-1; 10 bases align to TRBD2. Trimming at V came to 5 bases and at J to 4 bases, leaving 4 bases not matched to a gene. The CDR3 runs 13 residues. CDR1 and CDR2 from the germline V gene are DFQATT and SNEGSKA (reference sequence). CDR3 protein: CSAPLAGGETQYF. CDR3 bases: TGCAGTGCTCCTTTAGCGGGAGGAGAGACCCAGTACTTC.

Many counts were recorded for this clonotype. The chain links TRBV29-1 to TRBJ2-7; D not certain. Germline-derived CDR1 and CDR2 are SQVTM and ANQGSEA. CDR3 length: 11 amino acids. The V and J ends lost 3 bases and 2 bases respectively, with 5 bases between them. CDR3 in DNA: TGCAGCGTTGACACCGCCTACGAGCAGTACTTC. Protein sequence: CSVDTAYEQYF.

This clonotype was seen many times. The V call is TRBV20-1, the J call TRBJ2-1, with D possibly matching TRBD2 (6 bases). Trimming stripped 1 base from V and 10 bases from J, with 14 bases between. Germline V gene data show CDR1 as DFQATT and CDR2 as SNEGSKA (reference sequence). This CDR3 contains 13 residues. The CDR3 protein is CSARVSGVGEQFF. The CDR3 DNA reads as TGCAGTGCTAGAGTATCGGGGGTAGGAGAGCAGTTCTTC.

About this clonotype: At one end, the junction sequence differs from germline, possibly due to a read error. The gene calls are TRBV11-2 and TRBJ1-5, with a weak D call TRBD1 (5 bases). Per the germline V gene, CDR1 is SGHAT and CDR2 is FQNNGV. The CDR3 extends over 14 amino acids. The CDR3 DNA reads TGTGCCAGCAGCTTTCCAGGGTTGGGCCAGCACCAGCATTTT. Amino acid sequence: CASSFPGLGQHQHF.

This clonotype came up once. It may be a read error: a sequence one base away is much more abundant. The J gene is TRBJ2-5, the V gene TRBV20-1, with 7 positions matching TRBD1. Per germline, CDR1 DFQATT and CDR2 SNEGSKA (reference sequence). Trimming at V came to 0 bases and at J to 6 bases, leaving 1 base not matched to a gene. The CDR3 length is 12 residues. The chain's CDR3 is CSAREGGKTQYF. The CDR3 nucleotides are TGCAGTGCTAGAGAAGGGGGCAAGACCCAGTACTTC.

This clonotype was detected ten times or more. The chain recombines TRBV7-3 with TRBJ2-6, with 7 bases fitting TRBD2. Per germline, CDR1 SGHTA and CDR2 FQGTGA. V lost 5 bases to trimming and J lost 0 bases; unmatched junction nucleotides: 4. The CDR3 is made up of 16 amino acids. This CDR3 is CASSLRGGSGANVLTF. In DNA, the CDR3 is TGTGCCAGCAGCCTCCGCGGGGGCTCTGGGGCCAACGTCCTGACTTTC.

By sample fraction, this clonotype is medium-sized. The chain carries TRBV12-3 or TRBV12-4 and TRBJ2-5, with D possibly TRBD2 on 6 matching bases. V was shortened by 5 bases and J by 4 bases, with 17 bases between the two germline ends. The CDR3 runs to 15 residues. The CDR3 reads CASSPGTPYLETQYF. CDR3 nucleotides: TGTGCCAGCAGTCCCGGGACTCCATACTTAGAGACCCAGTACTTC.

This clonotype has only a few counts. The V gene is TRBV12-3 or TRBV12-4, the J gene TRBJ2-2; 8 positions agree with TRBD2. Trimming removed 3 bases from V and 2 bases from J; junction bases left unmatched: 11. This CDR3 has 18 residues. In DNA, the CDR3 is TGTGCCAGCAGTTTCAAGCGGGGGACCGCTGAAAACACCGGGGAGCTGTTTTTT. It codes for CASSFKRGTAENTGELFF.

At least ten counts were recorded for this clonotype. V and J are TRBV5-1 and TRBJ2-3, with no clear D. There are 14 residues in the CDR3. The germline gives CDR1 SGHRS, CDR2 YFSETQ. The V gene lost 10 bases and the J gene lost 6 bases, with 21 bases spanning the gap. CDR3 amino acids: CASYLAPSDDTQYF. CDR3 DNA: TGCGCCTCCTACTTGGCCCCGAGCGACGATACGCAGTATTTT. Filled out from reference TRBV5-1 and TRBJ2-3, the complete variable domain reads KAGVTQTPRYLIKTRGQQVTLSCSPISGHRSVSWYQQTPGQGLQFLFEYFSETQRNKGNFPGRFSGRQFSNSRSEMNVSTLELGDSALYLCASYLAPSDDTQYFGPGTRLTVL.

V usage is TRBV6-4 and J usage is TRBJ2-3, with D tentatively TRBD1 (6 bases). With 5 bases removed from V and 1 base from J, the gap between germline ends came to 10 bases. Per the germline V gene, CDR1 is MRHNA and CDR2 is SNTAGT. This CDR3 is 14 amino acids long. In nucleotides, the CDR3 is TGTGCCAGCAGTCCCTCAGGGGGCACAGATACGCAGTATTTT. It translates to CASSPSGGTDTQYF.

The chain is built from TRBV12-3 or TRBV12-4 and TRBJ1-1; TRBD1 is a possible D gene (6 bases). The CDR3 loop spans 15 amino acids. Trimming pared 8 bases from V and 0 bases from J, leaving 16 bases between. This CDR3 is CASGNTGQVNTEAFF. Here the CDR3 DNA reads TGTGCCAGCGGGAATACGGGACAAGTGAACACTGAAGCTTTCTTT.

This chain links TRBV20-1 with TRBJ2-7; 9 nucleotides align to TRBD2. V gave up 0 bases and J gave up 4 bases; unmatched junction bases: 13. The CDR3 is made up of 17 amino acids. Germline V gives CDR1 DFQATT, CDR2 SNEGSKA (reference sequence). CDR3 sequence (DNA): TGCAGTGCTAGAGACCCGAGTGGGCTAGCGGGAAGGTACGAGCAGTACTTC. Translating gives CSARDPSGLAGRYEQYF.

Concerning this clonotype itself: No conserved phenylalanine or tryptophan is present at the end of the CDR3, so a read error is the likely explanation. This rearrangement joins TRBV9 to TRBJ2-5, with TRBD1 matching 8 bases. CDR1 and CDR2 from the germline V gene are SGDLS and YYNGEE. The CDR3 covers 16 residues. CDR3 DNA sequence: TGTGCCAGCAGCCTAGGACAGGGTATCTTTCCGGAGAACCAGTACCTC. Protein sequence: CASSLGQGIFPENQYL.

This clonotype was counted many times. The rearrangement links TRBV5-1 to TRBJ1-4, with D possibly matching TRBD1 (5 bases). Germline V gives CDR1 SGHRS, CDR2 YFSETQ. The CDR3 spans 14 residues. V lost 3 bases and J 7 bases, leaving 13 bases between the germline ends. The CDR3 DNA sequence: TGCGCCAGCAGCTCCCGGGACGGAAGTGAAAAACTGTTTTTT. Translated, it gives CASSSRDGSEKLFF.

This clonotype was found many times. The chain links TRBV18 to TRBJ2-4; D possibly uses TRBD1 or TRBD2 (5 bases each). CDR3 length: 12 amino acids. CDR1 and CDR2 from the germline V gene are KGHSH and LQKENI. V lost 3 bases to trimming and J lost 7 bases, with 7 bases between them. CDR3 residues: CASSPGVNIQYF. CDR3 bases: TGTGCCAGCTCACCGGGGGTGAACATTCAGTACTTC.

This clonotype was detected ten times or more. J is TRBJ2-1 and V is TRBV20-1; weak D call: TRBD2 (5 bases). Germline V gives CDR1 DFQATT, CDR2 SNEGSKA (reference sequence). The V and J ends lost 4 bases and 8 bases respectively, with 12 bases between them. This CDR3 comprises 12 residues. The CDR3: CSANRGSYEQFF. CDR3 DNA: TGCAGTGCTAATCGGGGAAGCTATGAGCAGTTCTTC.

The rearrangement links TRBV25-1 to TRBJ1-2; D is ambiguous. Germline CDR1 and CDR2: MGHDK and SYGVNS. Trimming cost V 7 bases and J 2 bases, with 14 bases left between them. CDR3 length equals 14 residues. As DNA, the CDR3 is TGTGCCAGCAAGGGTCCCGGACTAAACTATGGCTACACCTTC. Its protein product is CASKGPGLNYGYTF.

This clonotype was detected ten times or more. A read error may account for a junction end that differs from germline. The rearrangement joins TRBV18 to TRBJ2-7; the D is unclear. CDR1 and CDR2 (germline): KGHSH, LQKENI. The CDR3 loop spans 12 amino acids. The CDR3 loop reads CDSSNGRSEQYF. Written as DNA, the CDR3 is TGTGACAGCTCAAATGGAAGAAGCGAGCAGTACTTC.

At least ten counts were recorded for this clonotype. The chain has TRBV5-1 and TRBJ2-1; 10 bases match TRBD2. This CDR3 is built from 18 residues. CDR1 SGHRS and CDR2 YFSETQ come from the germline V gene. With V trimmed by 0 bases and J by 0 bases, 6 bases remained unmatched. For the CDR3, the DNA is TGCGCCAGCAGCTTGGGTACTAGCGGGGCGATCTCCTACAATGAGCAGTTCTTC. Translated, it gives CASSLGTSGAISYNEQFF.

In this sample, this clonotype turned up many times. CDR3 nucleotides: TGCGCCAGCAGCCGGGCCCCGGGGCACACAGATACGCAGTATTTT. Its translation: CASSRAPGHTDTQYF. The chain employs TRBV5-1 and TRBJ2-3; D is possibly TRBD1 or TRBD2 (5 bases each). The CDR3 runs 15 residues. Trimming removed 4 bases from V and 2 bases from J, with 14 bases in between. Germline V gives CDR1 SGHRS, CDR2 YFSETQ.

This clonotype occurred many times. The chain links TRBV6-6 to TRBJ1-5; D uncertain. The CDR3 extends over 12 amino acids. V gave up 6 bases and J gave up 7 bases, with 10 bases separating them. Germline V gene lookup returns CDR1 MNHNY and CDR2 SVGAGI (reference sequence). CDR3 bases: TGTGCCAGCAGAGAAGAAAACCAGCCCCAGCATTTT. This translates into CASREENQPQHF.

There are many counts of this clonotype. This rearrangement joins TRBV20-1 to TRBJ2-5; possible D gene TRBD2, 6 bases. Germline CDR1 and CDR2: DFQATT and SNEGSKA (reference sequence). There are 13 residues in the CDR3. The V gene lost 8 bases and the J gene lost 3 bases, with 16 bases spanning the gap. This CDR3 reads CSPLGGEEETQYF. CDR3 nucleotides: TGCAGTCCCCTCGGGGGTGAGGAAGAGACCCAGTACTTC.

Ten or more counts support this clonotype. The chain is built from TRBV20-1 and TRBJ2-3, with D unresolved. The V gene's germline CDR1 is DFQATT and CDR2 SNEGSKA (reference sequence). The CDR3 length is 10 residues. Trimming took 6 bases from V and 3 from J, leaving 4 bases between them. The CDR3 reads CSAKTDTQYF. As DNA, the CDR3 is TGCAGTGCCAAGACAGATACGCAGTATTTT.

This clonotype was observed many times. This chain links TRBV6-6 with TRBJ1-5, with a tentative D call TRBD1 (5 bases). Germline assignment: CDR1 MNHNY and CDR2 SVGAGI (reference sequence). CDR3 length: 13 residues. With 5 bases removed from V and 7 bases from J, the gap between germline ends came to 12 bases. CDR3 nucleotides: TGTGCCAGCAGTCTCGGGACGTCGCAGCCCCAGCATTTT. Translated, it gives CASSLGTSQPQHF.

This clonotype has at least ten counts. CDR3 in amino acids: CATSQGQGVYNEQFF. As DNA, the CDR3 is TGCGCCACCTCCCAAGGGCAGGGGGTCTACAATGAGCAGTTCTTC. V usage is TRBV5-1 and J usage is TRBJ2-1; 7 bases align to TRBD1. The CDR3 sequence is 15 residues long. Germline CDR1 SGHRS, CDR2 YFSETQ. Unmatched junction bases numbered 12, after V lost 9 bases and J lost 3 bases.